This TCR beta chain was captured in a study of neurological immune-mediated disorders. Ten or more counts support this clonotype. Time point: longitudinal time-point 2. The cDNA was produced through 5'RACE with 10-nucleotide random UMIs. TCRdb passed the 5' RACE reads through MiXCR, listing each CDR3 protein once. The repertoire has about 49,000 distinct CDR3 sequences, roughly 13% of them found once; the top ten carry roughly 4.3%. The CDR3 has 18 amino acids. V shed 0 bases and J shed 2 bases, with 19 bases lying between them. In germline, CDR1 is KGHSH, CDR2 LQKENI. This chain joins TRBV18 and TRBJ2-5; D is possibly TRBD1 (7 bases). The source of this sequence is a male donor with HTLV-1-associated myelopathy (HAM/TSP). Sample: PBMCs. CDR3 sequence reads: CASSPPTNRAGGQETQYF. The CDR3 coding sequence is TGTGCCAGCTCACCACCAACAAACCGCGCAGGGGGGCAAGAGACCCAGTACTTC.